This T cell receptor beta chain was found in a study of blood T cell repertoires in COVID-19. Across the whole study: The study drew acute and convalescent COVID-19 samples from the United States, Italy and Spain. Sources were T cells, B-cell-depleted T cells, or PBMCs; the material itself was cDNA or gDNA.

Germline trimming cut 4 bases from V and 4 bases from J; bases unmatched to any gene: 4. Germline CDR1 and CDR2: MNHEY and SVGAGI. The CDR3 is made up of 14 amino acids. Method: immunoSEQ multiplex PCR; TCRdb's copy keeps in-frame clones and lacks some. The table records about 150,000 clones, 86% of them present only once. The TCR comes from a middle-aged man with active or convalescent COVID-19. Sequencing was done on a sample of peripheral blood. V usage is TRBV6-5 and J usage is TRBJ1-5, with 7 bases identical to TRBD1. The DNA for the CDR3 is TGTGCCAGCAGTTCCATGGACAGGAATCAGCCCCAGCATTTT. This sequence encodes CASSSMDRNQPQHF.